The next 28 T cell receptor beta chains were all read from a single sample in a study of OX40 agonist ivuxolimab in advanced cancers. Profiled with immunoSEQ multiplex PCR; TCRdb holds only in-frame clones, not every one. The sample carries about 80,000 clones, around 92% recorded once. This specimen was CD4+ or CD8+ T cells sorted from blood, taken in a trial of the OX40 agonist ivuxolimab. All receptors come from an adult with an advanced solid tumor such as melanoma, head and neck, liver or kidney cancer.

The chain links TRBV11-2 to TRBJ2-7, with D hard to call. V gave up 1 base and J gave up 1 base, with 8 bases separating them. CDR3 length equals 14 residues. Germline V lookup: CDR1 SGHAT, CDR2 FQNNGV. The CDR3 spells CASSLGAPSYEQYF. Written as DNA, the CDR3 is TGTGCCAGCAGCTTAGGGGCACCATCCTACGAGCAGTACTTC.

The chain combines TRBV30 with TRBJ2-1; D call uncertain. Trimming shortened V by 3 bases and J by 0 bases, and 9 bases separated the two germline ends. The CDR3 consists of 14 residues. CDR1 and CDR2 from the germline V gene are GTSNPN and SVGIG (reference sequence). Here the CDR3 DNA reads TGTGCCTGGAGGCCGGGCCGCTCCTACAATGAGCAGTTCTTC. Translated, it gives CAWRPGRSYNEQFF.

The rearrangement uses TRBV2 and TRBJ2-1, with 8 bases matching TRBD1. Germline V CDR1 and CDR2: SNHLY, FYNNEI. J lost 2 bases, V lost 6 bases, and 6 bases had no gene match. The CDR3 sequence is 15 residues long. The CDR3 DNA follows: TGTGCCAGCAGAGGACAGGGAAGCCCCTACAATGAGCAGTTCTTC. This gives the protein CASRGQGSPYNEQFF.

The chain has TRBV7-9 and TRBJ1-4; TRBD1 might be the D (5 bases). CDR3 length: 17 residues. Trimming took 5 bases from V and 0 from J, leaving 16 bases between them. Germline V gene data show CDR1 as SEHNR and CDR2 as FQNEAQ (reference sequence). DNA for the CDR3: TGTGCCAGCAGCCTCGACAGAGCGGTAGCAACTAATGAAAAACTGTTTTTT. Protein sequence: CASSLDRAVATNEKLFF. The whole variable domain, filled in from reference TRBV7-9 and TRBJ1-4, reads DTGVSQNPRHKITKRGQNVTFRCDPISEHNRLYWYRQTLGQGPEFLTYFQNEAQLEKSRLLSDRFSAERPKGSFSTLEIQRTEQGDSAMYLCASSLDRAVATNEKLFFGSGTQLSVL.

The rearrangement uses TRBV4-1 and TRBJ2-5; the D call may be TRBD1 or TRBD2 (6 bases each). The CDR3 extends over 16 amino acids. V lost 2 bases, J lost 5 bases, and 18 bases lay in between. Looked up from germline, CDR1 is MGHRA and CDR2 is YSYEKL. The CDR3 is CASSQTPWGASETQYF. The DNA for the CDR3 is TGCGCCAGCAGCCAAACTCCCTGGGGGGCCAGTGAGACCCAGTACTTC.

V is TRBV4-3 and J is TRBJ1-1; tentatively, D is TRBD1 (5 bases). The CDR3 sequence is 15 residues long. V dropped 1 base and J dropped 8 bases, with 17 bases sitting between them. Germline values: CDR1 LGHNA, CDR2 YSLEER. The CDR3: CASSQGRPDTEEAFF. The CDR3 DNA follows: TGCGCCAGCAGCCAAGGGCGCCCGGACACGGAGGAAGCTTTCTTT.

V and J are TRBV6-6 and TRBJ2-1; 9 bases map to TRBD2. The length of the CDR3 is 15 residues. Germline V gene sequence: CDR1 MNHNY, CDR2 SVGAGI (reference sequence). Trimming took 2 bases from V and 8 from J; bases not matched to a gene: 7. The CDR3 DNA sequence: TGTGCCAGCAGTTACGGGCGGGGGGGCATCGATGAGCAGTTCTTC. It encodes CASSYGRGGIDEQFF.

This chain connects TRBV9 to TRBJ2-7; D not certain. Trimming removed 0 bases at V and 1 base at J, with 11 bases between. Germline values: CDR1 SGDLS, CDR2 YYNGEE. This CDR3 has 15 residues. The CDR3 DNA follows: TGTGCCAGCAGCGTAGCCTCCACGGTATCCTACGAGCAGTACTTC. The encoded protein is CASSVASTVSYEQYF.

The chain combines TRBV5-6 with TRBJ2-1, with a weak D call TRBD1 (6 bases). CDR3 length: 16 amino acids. Germline CDR1 is SGHDT and CDR2 is YYEEEE. V was cut by 4 bases and J by 1 base, with 15 bases left in between. This CDR3 reads CASSPVTGGSYNEQFF. As DNA, the CDR3 is TGTGCCAGCAGCCCGGTGACAGGTGGGTCCTACAATGAGCAGTTCTTC.

The chain employs TRBV19 and TRBJ1-5, with D perhaps matching TRBD1 (6 bases). This CDR3 is 15 amino acids long. Germline values: CDR1 LNHDA, CDR2 SQIVND (reference sequence). V was trimmed by 1 base and J by 7 bases, leaving 14 bases between them. The CDR3 DNA is TGTGCCAGTAGTATAGCCTGGGGGCCAGGGCAGCCCCAGCATTTT. Protein product: CASSIAWGPGQPQHF.

The chain couples TRBV4-1 to TRBJ1-2; D unclear. Per germline, CDR1 MGHRA and CDR2 YSYEKL. CDR3 length: 16 residues. The V end lost 0 bases, the J end lost 1 base, and 12 bases lay between the germline ends. The CDR3 DNA reads as TGCGCCAGCAGCCAAGATATGGCAGTCCTTAACTATGGCTACACCTTC. Protein product: CASSQDMAVLNYGYTF.

This sequence joins TRBV5-1 and TRBJ2-2; TRBD2 might be the D (6 bases). Germline CDR1 reads SGHRS; CDR2 reads YFSETQ. The CDR3 is 13 residues long. With 4 bases removed from V and 6 bases from J, the gap between germline ends came to 10 bases. CDR3 DNA sequence: TGCGCCAGCAGCCGCAGGGAGGCCGGGGAGCTGTTTTTT. This gives the protein CASSRREAGELFF.

This clone was detected only once. In DNA, the CDR3 is TGTGCCAGCAGCTTAGGGCGTACGTCACCCCTCCACTTT. It translates to CASSLGRTSPLHF. The chain uses TRBV7-8 and TRBJ1-6; unclear D gene. The germline gives CDR1 SGHVS, CDR2 FQNEAQ. The ends were cut back, 1 base at V and 10 bases at J, with 8 bases in the middle. The CDR3 covers 13 residues.

The V and J genes are TRBV19 and TRBJ2-1; weak D call: TRBD1 (5 bases). The CDR3 is made up of 14 amino acids. The V end lost 3 bases, the J end lost 0 bases, and 6 bases lay between the germline ends. In germline, CDR1 is LNHDA, CDR2 SQIVND (reference sequence). This CDR3 is CASSIRVSYNEQFF. Here the CDR3 DNA reads TGTGCCAGTAGTATCAGGGTCTCCTACAATGAGCAGTTCTTC.

J is TRBJ1-4 and V is TRBV21-1. TRBV21-1 is classified as a pseudogene. This CDR3 has 17 amino acids. The CDR3 DNA reads as TGTGCCAGCAGCAAAAAAATAGTTCGGGGCAGTAATGAAAAACTGTTTTTT. Translation gives CASSKKIVRGSNEKLFF.

The chain couples TRBV11-2 to TRBJ2-7; 7 nucleotides align to TRBD2. Trimming took 5 bases from V and 5 from J; bases not matched to a gene: 12. Germline CDR1 SGHAT, CDR2 FQNNGV. The CDR3 runs to 15 residues. CDR3 sequence reads: CASSPFGRLMDEQYF. The CDR3 DNA reads as TGTGCCAGCAGCCCCTTCGGGAGGTTAATGGACGAGCAGTACTTC.

This chain joins TRBV12-1 and TRBJ1-1. TRBV12-1 is tagged as a pseudogene. The CDR3 consists of 19 residues. The CDR3 protein is CASSRRDQPQVLMNTEAFF. Here the CDR3 DNA reads TGTGCCAGCAGCCGTAGGGACCAACCTCAAGTATTAATGAACACTGAAGCTTTCTTT.

The genes are TRBV19 and TRBJ2-7; a weak D match, TRBD1 (6 bases). Germline CDR1 reads LNHDA; CDR2 reads SQIVND (reference sequence). Trimming pared 5 bases from V and 4 bases from J, leaving 15 bases between. CDR3 length: 14 amino acids. CDR3 region: CASSPGQILYEQYF. The CDR3 region has the DNA TGTGCCAGTAGTCCAGGACAGATACTTTACGAGCAGTACTTC.

The chain is built from TRBV5-4 and TRBJ1-2, with 9 bases aligning to TRBD1. Germline lookup yields CDR1 SGHNT and CDR2 YYREEE (reference sequence). The V segment lost 6 bases and the J segment 7 bases; nucleotides outside the gene matches: 7. This CDR3 is 13 amino acids long. The CDR3 coding sequence is TGTGCCAGCAAAATGACAGGGGGAGCTGGCTACACCTTC. It specifies CASKMTGGAGYTF.

The chain carries TRBV7-8 and TRBJ1-2; no reliable D call. Looked up from germline, CDR1 is SGHVS and CDR2 is FQNEAQ. Trimming stripped 3 bases from V and 4 bases from J, with 9 bases between. This CDR3 region has 13 residues. CDR3 bases: TGTGCCAGCAGCTTTACATCCCTCTATGGCTACACCTTC. This encodes CASSFTSLYGYTF.

The CDR3 DNA reads as TGTGCCAGCAGCGAGGGGCAACTATCCTACGAGCAGTACTTC. It codes for CASSEGQLSYEQYF. The V call is TRBV9, the J call TRBJ2-7, with D perhaps TRBD1 (5 bases). Trimming removed 3 bases from V and 1 base from J, with 11 bases in between. Germline V lookup: CDR1 SGDLS, CDR2 YYNGEE. CDR3 length: 14 amino acids.

V and J are TRBV5-1 and TRBJ2-1; perhaps TRBD1 as D (5 bases). Germline V gene lookup returns CDR1 SGHRS and CDR2 YFSETQ. This CDR3 contains 14 residues. The V gene lost 1 base and the J gene lost 4 bases, with 9 bases spanning the gap. The CDR3 spells CASSLITGYNEQFF. Written as DNA, the CDR3 is TGCGCCAGCAGCTTGATTACAGGTTACAATGAGCAGTTCTTC.

V is TRBV4-3 and J is TRBJ1-3; the D gene is possibly TRBD1 (5 bases). Trimming shortened V by 0 bases and J by 2 bases, and 8 bases separated the two germline ends. The CDR3 extends over 15 amino acids. Looked up from germline, CDR1 is LGHNA and CDR2 is YSLEER. The CDR3 bases are TGCGCCAGCAGCCAAGACGGGGGTACTGGAAACACCATATATTTT. It yields the protein CASSQDGGTGNTIYF.

Only one count was recorded for this clone. The V gene is TRBV5-4, the J gene TRBJ2-7; D is undetermined. Germline V CDR1 and CDR2: SGHNT, YYREEE (reference sequence). The V and J ends lost 4 bases and 3 bases respectively, with 14 bases between them. CDR3 length: 14 residues. This CDR3 is CASSAWSKNYEQYF. CDR3 coding DNA: TGTGCCAGCAGCGCCTGGTCTAAGAACTACGAGCAGTACTTC.

The chain employs TRBV25-1 and TRBJ1-2, with TRBD1 identical over 8 bases. Per germline, CDR1 MGHDK and CDR2 SYGVNS. V lost 1 base to trimming and J lost 4 bases; unmatched junction nucleotides: 5. This CDR3 has 15 amino acids. CDR3 DNA: TGTGCCAGCAGTGAATCCCAGGGGGCGGGCTATGGCTACACCTTC. This gives the protein CASSESQGAGYGYTF.

The chain links TRBV7-3 to TRBJ2-1; either TRBD1 or TRBD2 may supply D (6 bases each). V lost 5 bases and J lost 2, with 10 bases in between. CDR1 is SGHTA and CDR2 is FQGTGA in the germline V gene. The CDR3 loop spans 14 amino acids. As DNA, the CDR3 is TGTGCCAGCAGCGCCGGGGGCCCCTACAATGAGCAGTTCTTC. It yields the protein CASSAGGPYNEQFF.

V and J are TRBV11-2 and TRBJ2-5; D may correspond to TRBD1 or TRBD2 (6 bases each). V gave up 2 bases and J gave up 3 bases, with 19 bases separating them. Germline CDR1 SGHAT, CDR2 FQNNGV. The CDR3 runs 17 residues. The CDR3 DNA reads as TGTGCCAGCAGCTTAATTCCCCTCGAGGGGGGTAAAGAGACCCAGTACTTC. It specifies CASSLIPLEGGKETQYF.

The chain employs TRBV18 and TRBJ2-2; 8 nucleotides agree with TRBD1. Germline CDR1 and CDR2: KGHSH and LQKENI. The CDR3 consists of 16 residues. J was trimmed by 4 bases and V by 0 bases; bases with no gene match: 4. CDR3 nucleotide sequence: TGTGCCAGCTCACCACCGGCAGGGGGCTCCACCGGGGAGCTGTTTTTT. This codes for CASSPPAGGSTGELFF.